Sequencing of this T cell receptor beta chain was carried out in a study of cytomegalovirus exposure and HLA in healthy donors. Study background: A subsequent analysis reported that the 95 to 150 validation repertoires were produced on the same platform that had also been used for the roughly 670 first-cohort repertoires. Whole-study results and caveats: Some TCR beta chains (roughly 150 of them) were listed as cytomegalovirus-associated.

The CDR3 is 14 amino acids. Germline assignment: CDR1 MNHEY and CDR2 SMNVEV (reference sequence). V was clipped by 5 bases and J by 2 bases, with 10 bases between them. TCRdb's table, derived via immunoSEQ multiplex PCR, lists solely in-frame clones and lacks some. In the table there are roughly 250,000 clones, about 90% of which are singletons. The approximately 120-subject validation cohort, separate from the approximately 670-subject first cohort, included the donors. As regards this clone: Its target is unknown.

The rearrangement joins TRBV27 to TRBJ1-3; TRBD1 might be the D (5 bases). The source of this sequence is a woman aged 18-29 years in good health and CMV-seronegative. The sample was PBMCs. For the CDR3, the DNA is TGTGCCAGCAGTCCCATGACAGCTGGAAACACCATATATTTT. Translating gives CASSPMTAGNTIYF.